A selection of T cell receptor beta chains follows, all from one sample in a study of OX40 agonist ivuxolimab in advanced cancers. Sequencing used immunoSEQ multiplex PCR; TCRdb keeps in-frame clones, though not all of them. The data show about 62,000 clones, roughly 86% seen once. The sample consisted of CD4+ or CD8+ T cells sorted from blood, taken in a trial of the OX40 agonist ivuxolimab. All receptors derive from an adult with an advanced solid tumor such as melanoma, head and neck, liver or kidney cancer. The CDR3 runs from the conserved cysteine through the conserved F or W. A D gene is named only where the DNA matches it firmly. Not all rows give a size; the values are once, few, many and, for expanded clones, a class.

D gene: TRBD1
J gene: TRBJ1-1
V gene: TRBV7-3
clone size: -
CDR3 DNA: TGTGCCAGCAGCTTACTAGGGGGCAACACTGAAGCTTTCTTT
CDR3 protein: CASSLLGGNTEAFF

D gene: -
J gene: TRBJ1-4
V gene: TRBV13
clone size: -
CDR3 DNA: TGTGCCAGCAGCTTAGGGGCACACCGGGGAGAAAAACTGTTTTTT
CDR3 protein: CASSLGAHRGEKLFF

D gene: -
J gene: TRBJ1-1
V gene: TRBV28
clone size: -
CDR3 DNA: TGTGCCAGCAGTTTAAAGAGGGGGAGATATGAAGCTTTCTTT
CDR3 protein: CASSLKRGRYEAFF

D gene: -
J gene: TRBJ2-7
V gene: TRBV14
clone size: -
CDR3 DNA: TGTGCCAGCAGCCAAGTTGTGGGCTCGGGGGAGCAGTACTTC
CDR3 protein: CASSQVVGSGEQYF

D gene: TRBD2
J gene: TRBJ2-1
V gene: TRBV14
clone size: -
CDR3 DNA: TGTGCCAGCAGCCGAACAGCGGGAGGGCCTCGAGGGGGGCAGTTCTTC
CDR3 protein: CASSRTAGGPRGGQFF

D gene: -
J gene: TRBJ2-7
V gene: TRBV5-1
clone size: -
CDR3 DNA: TGCGCCAGCAGCTTGGATGCAGGGCCCCGGGAGCAGTACTTC
CDR3 protein: CASSLDAGPREQYF

D gene: TRBD1
J gene: TRBJ2-7
V gene: TRBV27
clone size: -
CDR3 DNA: TGTGCCAGCAGCAACACAGGGGGTCTTACCTACGAGCAGTACTTC
CDR3 protein: CASSNTGGLTYEQYF

D gene: -
J gene: TRBJ1-5
V gene: TRBV7-2
clone size: -
CDR3 DNA: TGTGCCAGCAGCTTAGAAGGAGGGCAGGGGAGCAATCAGCCCCAGCATTTT
CDR3 protein: CASSLEGGQGSNQPQHF

D gene: -
J gene: TRBJ2-3
V gene: TRBV5-1
clone size: -
CDR3 DNA: TGCGCCAGCAGCTTGGTCCCCACAGATACGCAGTATTTT
CDR3 protein: CASSLVPTDTQYF

D gene: -
J gene: TRBJ1-1
V gene: TRBV10-3
clone size: -
CDR3 DNA: TGTGCCATCAGTGATCCCGTCGGCACTGAAGCTTTCTTT
CDR3 protein: CAISDPVGTEAFF

D gene: -
J gene: TRBJ1-5
V gene: TRBV6-5
clone size: -
CDR3 DNA: TGTGCCAGCAGTTACGTAGACCCAAAAAGTCAGCCCCAGCATTTT
CDR3 protein: CASSYVDPKSQPQHF

D gene: -
J gene: TRBJ1-4
V gene: TRBV21-1
clone size: -
CDR3 DNA: TGTGCCAGCACCAGGGGGGCAGGTGAAAAACTGTTTTTT
CDR3 protein: CASTRGAGEKLFF

D gene: -
J gene: TRBJ2-5
V gene: TRBV6-1
clone size: -
CDR3 DNA: TGTGCCAGCAGTGAACCTCCAAGGGAGACCCAGTACTTC
CDR3 protein: CASSEPPRETQYF

D gene: -
J gene: TRBJ1-1
V gene: TRBV28
clone size: -
CDR3 DNA: TGTGCCAGCACCCAGGGGATCACTGAAGCTTTCTTT
CDR3 protein: CASTQGITEAFF

D gene: TRBD2
J gene: TRBJ2-1
V gene: TRBV6-4
clone size: -
CDR3 DNA: TGTGCCAGCAGTGAGATGAGCGGGGGGTTGAATGAGCAGTTCTTC
CDR3 protein: CASSEMSGGLNEQFF

D gene: TRBD2
J gene: TRBJ2-1
V gene: TRBV7-9
clone size: -
CDR3 DNA: TGTGCCAGCAGGACCCTAGCGGGGGGTTCCTACAATGAGCAGTTCTTC
CDR3 protein: CASRTLAGGSYNEQFF

D gene: TRBD1
J gene: TRBJ1-2
V gene: TRBV28
clone size: -
CDR3 DNA: TGTGCCAGCACCCCGACAGGGAAGGCAGGCTACACCTTC
CDR3 protein: CASTPTGKAGYTF

D gene: TRBD2
J gene: TRBJ2-2
V gene: TRBV19
clone size: -
CDR3 DNA: TGTGCCAGTAGCATTCGTAGGACTAGCGGGGGGTCGAACACCGGGGAGCTGTTTTTT
CDR3 protein: CASSIRRTSGGSNTGELFF

D gene: -
J gene: TRBJ1-2
V gene: TRBV6-6
clone size: -
CDR3 DNA: TGTGCCAGCAGTATTACAGGGAACTATGGCTACACCTTC
CDR3 protein: CASSITGNYGYTF

D gene: -
J gene: TRBJ2-5
V gene: TRBV9
clone size: -
CDR3 DNA: TGTGCCAGCAGCGGCCAGTCGGGACCACAAGAGACCCAGTACTTC
CDR3 protein: CASSGQSGPQETQYF

D gene: TRBD2
J gene: TRBJ2-1
V gene: TRBV7-3
clone size: -
CDR3 DNA: TGTGCCAGCAGCCTGCGGGGAGCGGGAGGGCCGAATTGGAATGAGCAGTTCTTC
CDR3 protein: CASSLRGAGGPNWNEQFF

D gene: -
J gene: TRBJ2-4
V gene: TRBV7-9
clone size: -
CDR3 DNA: TGTGCCAGCAGCTTAGGAACAGGAATAGCCAAAAACATTCAGTACTTC
CDR3 protein: CASSLGTGIAKNIQYF

D gene: -
J gene: TRBJ2-3
V gene: TRBV11-2
clone size: -
CDR3 DNA: TGTGCCAGCAGCTTAGATCAGGGTCTCACAGATACGCAGTATTTT
CDR3 protein: CASSLDQGLTDTQYF

D gene: -
J gene: TRBJ2-5
V gene: TRBV28
clone size: -
CDR3 DNA: TGTGCCAGCAGACTCGTCCTCAAGGGAGAGACCCAGTACTTC
CDR3 protein: CASRLVLKGETQYF

D gene: TRBD2
J gene: TRBJ2-1
V gene: TRBV28
clone size: -
CDR3 DNA: TGTGCCAGCAGTCTCAGCGGGGGCTCCTACAATGAGCAGTTCTTC
CDR3 protein: CASSLSGGSYNEQFF

D gene: TRBD2
J gene: TRBJ2-3
V gene: TRBV19
clone size: -
CDR3 DNA: TGTGCCAGTAAGCAAGGGGTCCTAGCGGCCATCTCGGATACGCAGTATTTT
CDR3 protein: CASKQGVLAAISDTQYF

D gene: -
J gene: TRBJ2-2
V gene: TRBV2
clone size: -
CDR3 DNA: TGTGCCAGCAGTGAGAGCGCCGGGGAGCTGTTTTTT
CDR3 protein: CASSESAGELFF

D gene: -
J gene: TRBJ1-1
V gene: TRBV15
clone size: -
CDR3 DNA: TGTGCCACCAGCAGGCTGGAGGGGGGGGTCGGCGCTTTAGAAGCTTTCTTT
CDR3 protein: CATSRLEGGVGALEAFF

D gene: -
J gene: TRBJ2-1
V gene: TRBV7-2
clone size: -
CDR3 DNA: TGTGCCAGCAGCTTAAAAGGGAATGAGCAGTTCTTC
CDR3 protein: CASSLKGNEQFF

D gene: -
J gene: TRBJ1-6
V gene: TRBV28
clone size: -
CDR3 DNA: TGTGCCAGCACTCCGTCAGGGCAGTTAGTCTCCTATAATTCACCCCTCCACTTT
CDR3 protein: CASTPSGQLVSYNSPLHF

D gene: -
J gene: TRBJ1-5
V gene: TRBV6-6
clone size: -
CDR3 DNA: TGTGCCAGCAGTTATGATCAGGGGAGCATCCAGCCCCAGCATTTT
CDR3 protein: CASSYDQGSIQPQHF

D gene: -
J gene: TRBJ1-2
V gene: TRBV28
clone size: -
CDR3 DNA: TGTGCCAGCAGGGGACCAGGACAATCTGGCTACACCTTC
CDR3 protein: CASRGPGQSGYTF

D gene: -
J gene: TRBJ1-4
V gene: TRBV25-1
clone size: -
CDR3 DNA: TGTGCCAGTCAAGGGGGTACAGGGATATTAGAAAAACTGTTTTTT
CDR3 protein: CASQGGTGILEKLFF

D gene: -
J gene: TRBJ2-5
V gene: TRBV28
clone size: -
CDR3 DNA: TGTGCCAGCAGTTTATTGGCTGGGGCGTTGGGGGAGACCCAGTACTTC
CDR3 protein: CASSLLAGALGETQYF

D gene: -
J gene: TRBJ1-1
V gene: TRBV18
clone size: -
CDR3 DNA: TGTGCCAGCTCACCATTGGGGAAGGACACTGAAGCTTTCTTT
CDR3 protein: CASSPLGKDTEAFF

D gene: -
J gene: TRBJ1-1
V gene: TRBV19
clone size: -
CDR3 DNA: TGTGCCAGTAGTATAGGAGGCAGGCGGAACACTGAAGCTTTCTTT
CDR3 protein: CASSIGGRRNTEAFF

D gene: -
J gene: TRBJ2-3
V gene: TRBV28
clone size: -
CDR3 DNA: TGTGCCAGCAACAGGGTCGGAGATACGCAGTATTTT
CDR3 protein: CASNRVGDTQYF

D gene: -
J gene: TRBJ1-3
V gene: TRBV2
clone size: -
CDR3 DNA: TGTGCCAGCAGTGGGGGTCAGGGGAACTCTGGAAACACCATATATTTT
CDR3 protein: CASSGGQGNSGNTIYF

D gene: TRBD1
J gene: TRBJ1-2
V gene: TRBV6-1
clone size: -
CDR3 DNA: TGTGCCAGCAGTGAAAGAGGGACAGCGTTTGGCTACACCTTC
CDR3 protein: CASSERGTAFGYTF

D gene: -
J gene: TRBJ2-6
V gene: TRBV6-5
clone size: once
CDR3 DNA: TGTGCCACCAGGGGAGGGAGCTCTGGGGCCAACGTCCTGACTTTC
CDR3 protein: CATRGGSSGANVLTF

D gene: -
J gene: TRBJ1-2
V gene: TRBV6-5
clone size: -
CDR3 DNA: TGTGCCAGCAGTAAGAGGACAGCACCCAACTATGGCTACACCTTC
CDR3 protein: CASSKRTAPNYGYTF

D gene: TRBD1
J gene: TRBJ2-7
V gene: TRBV5-4
clone size: -
CDR3 DNA: TGTGCCAGCAGCTCCCGAGGACAGGGGTTTTACGAGCAGTACTTC
CDR3 protein: CASSSRGQGFYEQYF

D gene: TRBD1
J gene: TRBJ2-2
V gene: TRBV28
clone size: -
CDR3 DNA: TGTGCCAGCAGTGGACGACAGGGCACGCAATCCGGGGAGCTGTTTTTT
CDR3 protein: CASSGRQGTQSGELFF

D gene: TRBD1
J gene: TRBJ1-1
V gene: TRBV5-1
clone size: -
CDR3 DNA: TGCGCCAGCAGCTTGGGACAGGGGGCGGTGGGCACTGAAGCTTTCTTT
CDR3 protein: CASSLGQGAVGTEAFF

D gene: TRBD1
J gene: TRBJ2-2
V gene: TRBV16
clone size: once
CDR3 DNA: TGTGCCAGCAGCCCCTTGTCTACAGGGGGCGACACCGGGGAGCTGTTTTTT
CDR3 protein: CASSPLSTGGDTGELFF

D gene: TRBD2
J gene: TRBJ2-2
V gene: TRBV10-3
clone size: -
CDR3 DNA: TGTGCCATCAGTGCCGCCTTGGCGGGAGGGCCGGACGGGGAGCTGTTTTTT
CDR3 protein: CAISAALAGGPDGELFF

D gene: -
J gene: TRBJ1-1
V gene: TRBV11-2
clone size: -
CDR3 DNA: TGTGCCAGCAGCTTAGACTGGGTAAGCACTGAAGCTTTCTTT
CDR3 protein: CASSLDWVSTEAFF

D gene: TRBD2
J gene: TRBJ2-7
V gene: TRBV27
clone size: -
CDR3 DNA: TGTGCCAGCAGGGCGTTAGGGCGGGAGGAATACGAGCAGTACTTC
CDR3 protein: CASRALGREEYEQYF

D gene: -
J gene: TRBJ1-2
V gene: TRBV6-5
clone size: -
CDR3 DNA: TGTGCCAGCAGTTCCCGTCGGCTCCAAACTAACTATGGCTACACCTTC
CDR3 protein: CASSSRRLQTNYGYTF